This TCR beta chain stems from a study of CD8+ T cells in alopecia areata. Whole-study results and caveats: One nonresponder leaves baseline CD8+ expansion's link to response uncertain.

cDNA serving as the sequencing template came from extracted, reverse transcribed RNA. Method: immunoSEQ multiplex PCR; TCRdb's copy keeps in-frame clones and lacks some. The repertoire holds 200,000 to 250,000 clones, with just over 65% as singletons. The germline CDR1 and CDR2 sequences are LGHNA and YSLEER. This CDR3 is 13 amino acids long. V gave up 2 bases and J gave up 6 bases, with 11 bases separating them. Treatment of the sample: oral pan-JAK inhibitor, 5-10 mg twice daily. About this clone itself: What it recognizes is unknown.

The specimen comprised CD4+ T cells sorted from blood, sampled around week 46, from a patient treated with tofacitinib. The source is a human donor with alopecia areata. The rearrangement joins TRBV4-3 to TRBJ2-7, with D uncertain. CDR3 sequence reads: CASSQRVSGEQYF. In DNA form, the CDR3 reads TGCGCCAGCAGCCAAAGGGTGTCAGGCGAGCAGTACTTC.